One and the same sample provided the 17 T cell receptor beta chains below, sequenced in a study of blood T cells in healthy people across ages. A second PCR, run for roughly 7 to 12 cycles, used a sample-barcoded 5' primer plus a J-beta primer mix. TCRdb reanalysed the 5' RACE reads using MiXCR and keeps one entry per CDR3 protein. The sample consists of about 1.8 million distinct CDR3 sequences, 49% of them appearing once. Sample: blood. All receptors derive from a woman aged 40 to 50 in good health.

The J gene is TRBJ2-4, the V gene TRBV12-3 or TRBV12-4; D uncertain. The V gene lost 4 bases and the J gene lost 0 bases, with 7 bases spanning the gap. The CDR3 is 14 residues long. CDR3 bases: TGTGCCAGCAGTTGGGTCCTAGCCAAAAACATTCAGTACTTC. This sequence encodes CASSWVLAKNIQYF.

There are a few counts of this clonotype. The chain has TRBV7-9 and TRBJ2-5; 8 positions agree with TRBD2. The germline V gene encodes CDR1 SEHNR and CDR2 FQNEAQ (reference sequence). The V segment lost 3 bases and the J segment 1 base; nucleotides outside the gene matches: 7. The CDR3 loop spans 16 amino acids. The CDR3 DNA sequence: TGTGCCAGCAGCTTCAGCCCTAGCGGGTTCCAAGAGACCCAGTACTTC. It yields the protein CASSFSPSGFQETQYF.

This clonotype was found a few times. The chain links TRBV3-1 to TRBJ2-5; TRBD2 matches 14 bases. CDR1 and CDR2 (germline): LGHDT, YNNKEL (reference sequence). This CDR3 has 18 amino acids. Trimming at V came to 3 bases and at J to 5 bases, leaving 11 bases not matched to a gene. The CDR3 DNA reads TGTGCCAGCAGCCAGGAGACTAGCGGGGGGGCTTTAACCGAGACCCAGTACTTC. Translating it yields CASSQETSGGALTETQYF.

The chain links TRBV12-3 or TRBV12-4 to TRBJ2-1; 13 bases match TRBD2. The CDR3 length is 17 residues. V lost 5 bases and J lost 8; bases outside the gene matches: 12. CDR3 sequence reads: CASSATSTSGGADEQFF. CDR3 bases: TGTGCCAGCAGTGCGACCTCCACTAGCGGGGGGGCCGATGAGCAGTTCTTC.

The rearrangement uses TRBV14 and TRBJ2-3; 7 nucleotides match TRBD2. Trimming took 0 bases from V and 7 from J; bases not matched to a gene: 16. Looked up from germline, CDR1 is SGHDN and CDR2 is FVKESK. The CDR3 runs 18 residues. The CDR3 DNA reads TGTGCCAGCAGCCAAGACTTCTGGGGGGGAAAAGGTTTGAATACGCAGTATTTT. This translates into CASSQDFWGGKGLNTQYF.

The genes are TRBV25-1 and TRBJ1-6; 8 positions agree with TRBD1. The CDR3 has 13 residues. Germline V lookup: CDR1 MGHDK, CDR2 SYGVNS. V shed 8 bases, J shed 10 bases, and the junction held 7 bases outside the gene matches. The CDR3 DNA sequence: TGTGCCAGCTCCGACAGGGGTATGTCACCCCTCCACTTT. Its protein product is CASSDRGMSPLHF.

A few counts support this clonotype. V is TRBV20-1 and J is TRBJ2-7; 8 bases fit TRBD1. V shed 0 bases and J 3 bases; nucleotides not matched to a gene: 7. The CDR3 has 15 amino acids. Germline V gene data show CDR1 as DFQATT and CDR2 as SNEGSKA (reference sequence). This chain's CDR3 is CSARDGQGLIYEQYF. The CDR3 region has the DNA TGCAGTGCTAGAGATGGACAGGGACTTATCTACGAGCAGTACTTC.

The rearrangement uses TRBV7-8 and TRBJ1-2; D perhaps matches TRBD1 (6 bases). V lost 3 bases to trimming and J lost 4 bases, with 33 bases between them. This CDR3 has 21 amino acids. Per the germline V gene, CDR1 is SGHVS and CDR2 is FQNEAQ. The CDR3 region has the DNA TGTGCCAGCAGCTTGGTTGGGCTGGTGGGGACATCTCCTCTGAAGGGCTATGGCTACACCTTC. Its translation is CASSLVGLVGTSPLKGYGYTF.

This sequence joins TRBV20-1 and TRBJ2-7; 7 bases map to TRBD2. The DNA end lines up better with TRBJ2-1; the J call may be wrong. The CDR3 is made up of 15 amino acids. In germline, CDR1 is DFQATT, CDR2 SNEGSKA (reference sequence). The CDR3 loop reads CSALTLGGEGDEQFF. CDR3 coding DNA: TGCAGTGCGCTGACTTTGGGGGGGGAAGGCGATGAGCAGTTCTTC.

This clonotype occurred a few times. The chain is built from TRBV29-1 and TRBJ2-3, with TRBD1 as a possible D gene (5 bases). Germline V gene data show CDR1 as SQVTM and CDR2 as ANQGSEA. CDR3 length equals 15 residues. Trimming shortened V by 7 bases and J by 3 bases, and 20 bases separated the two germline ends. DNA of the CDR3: TGCAGCGGCGCCGTTGGGGCTAGATCTACAGATACGCAGTATTTT. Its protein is CSGAVGARSTDTQYF.

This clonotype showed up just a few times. CDR3 DNA sequence: TGCAGTGCAAAGGAGGGTTTCTTTTCTGGGGCCAACGTCCTGACTTTC. This gives the protein CSAKEGFFSGANVLTF. The rearrangement uses TRBV20-1 and TRBJ2-6; TRBD2 is a possible D gene (6 bases). Germline V lookup: CDR1 DFQATT, CDR2 SNEGSKA (reference sequence). V shed 6 bases and J shed 1 base, with 16 bases lying between them. The CDR3 spans 16 residues.

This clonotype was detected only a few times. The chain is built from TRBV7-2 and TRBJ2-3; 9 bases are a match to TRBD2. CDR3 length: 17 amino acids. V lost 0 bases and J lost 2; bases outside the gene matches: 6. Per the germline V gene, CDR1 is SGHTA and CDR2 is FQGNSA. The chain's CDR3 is CASSLALAGSYTDTQYF. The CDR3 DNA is TGTGCCAGCAGCTTAGCTCTAGCGGGGAGTTACACAGATACGCAGTATTTT.

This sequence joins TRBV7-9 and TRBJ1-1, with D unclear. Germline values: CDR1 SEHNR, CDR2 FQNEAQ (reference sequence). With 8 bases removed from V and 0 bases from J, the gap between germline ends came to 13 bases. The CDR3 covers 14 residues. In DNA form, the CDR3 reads TGTGCCAGCCTCCTAGGTGTAGTGAACACTGAAGCTTTCTTT. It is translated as CASLLGVVNTEAFF. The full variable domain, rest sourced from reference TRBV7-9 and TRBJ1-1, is DTGVSQNPRHKITKRGQNVTFRCDPISEHNRLYWYRQTLGQGPEFLTYFQNEAQLEKSRLLSDRFSAERPKGSFSTLEIQRTEQGDSAMYLCASLLGVVNTEAFFGQGTRLTVV.

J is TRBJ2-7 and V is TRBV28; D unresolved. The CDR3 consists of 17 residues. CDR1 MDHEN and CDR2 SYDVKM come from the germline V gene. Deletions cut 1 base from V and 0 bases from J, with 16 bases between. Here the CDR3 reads CASSLSFQDLSSYEQYF. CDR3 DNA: TGTGCCAGCAGTTTATCTTTCCAGGACCTCAGCTCCTACGAGCAGTACTTC.

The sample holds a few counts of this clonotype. The CDR3 spells CATSRDPTGGSYEQFF. CDR3 DNA sequence: TGTGCCACCAGCAGAGATCCCACGGGGGGCTCGTATGAGCAGTTCTTC. The chain is built from TRBV15 and TRBJ2-1; maybe TRBD2 (7 bases). The ends were cut back, 0 bases at V and 8 bases at J, with 17 bases in the middle. The CDR3 length is 16 residues. CDR1 LNHNV and CDR2 YYDKDF come from the germline V gene (reference sequence).

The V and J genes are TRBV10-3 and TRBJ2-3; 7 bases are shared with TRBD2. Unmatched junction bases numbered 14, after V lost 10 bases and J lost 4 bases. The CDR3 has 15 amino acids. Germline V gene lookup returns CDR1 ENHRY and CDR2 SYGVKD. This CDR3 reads CATRRESGVSDTQYF. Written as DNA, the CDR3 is TGTGCCACCAGACGGGAAAGCGGGGTATCAGATACGCAGTATTTT.

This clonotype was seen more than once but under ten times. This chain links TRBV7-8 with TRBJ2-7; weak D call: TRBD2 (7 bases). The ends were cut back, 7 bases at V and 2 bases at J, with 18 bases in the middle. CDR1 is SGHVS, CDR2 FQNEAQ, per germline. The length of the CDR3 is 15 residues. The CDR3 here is CASNIAGGGPYEQYF. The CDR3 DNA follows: TGTGCCAGCAACATAGCTGGCGGGGGCCCCTACGAGCAGTACTTC. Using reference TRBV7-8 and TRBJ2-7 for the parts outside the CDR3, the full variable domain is GAGVSQSPRYKVAKRGQDVALRCDPISGHVSLFWYQQALGQGPEFLTYFQNEAQLDKSGLPSDRFFAERPEGSVSTLKIQRTQQEDSAVYLCASNIAGGGPYEQYFGPGTRLTVT.